This T cell receptor beta chain was documented in a study of shared clonotypes between healthy human individuals (dated by TCRdb to the early 2020s). Describing the broader study: The cohort included three men and two women between 18 and 49 years of age. To increase sequencing depth and limit assay-specific biases, TCR repertoire library preparation and sequencing were carried out by different laboratories using diverse techniques. To estimate repertoire size and how much clonotypes are shared between individuals, the study performed deep sequencing of blood TCR repertoires from roughly five healthy adults. Each donor's leukapheresis produced roughly between about 0.9 and 9.5 billion PBMCs.

The donors were healthy, HIV-negative adults with no recently reported acute infections or vaccinations. Every donor was a Caucasian adult residing in Nashville, Tennessee, USA. For unsorted samples, approximately 89 million PBMCs were counted, and genomic DNA was extracted using the QIAamp DNA Blood Mini kit. Blood was obtained by leukapheresis, after which PBMCs were separated by Ficoll-Histopaque density gradient centrifugation and cryopreserved in liquid nitrogen vapor phase. Using the deep immunoSEQ assay, multiplex PCR amplified TCR CDR3 regions from genomic DNA. Genomic DNA extracted from each cell subset was distributed evenly over all wells of several immunoSEQ 96-well plates, and each plate served as one replicate. For unsorted PBMC, around 290 ng of genomic DNA, equivalent to about 30,000 T cell genomes, went into each replicate PCR. Ten immunoSEQ deep assay plates were used to sequence the unsorted PBMC genomic DNA. Purified libraries were quantified with a Qubit 3.0 fluorometer, sized on a Bioanalyzer 2100, and re-quantified with the KAPA Library Quantification kit. Each immunoSEQ 96-well plate was sequenced on its own single-read 150-cycle Illumina NextSeq 550 flow cell. The study's processing was this. The immunoSEQ output contained only junctional sequences without quality scores, so filtering could not match that applied to full-length reads. To assign V/J genes and CDR3, sequences were annotated against IMGT germline references using PyIR, a Python wrapper for IgBLAST v1.9. Reads were removed for weak V/J assignments (E-value above 1e-6), missing CDR3, stop codons, out-of-frame junctions, or ambiguous translated residues. V3J clonotypes were defined as sequences sharing an identical inferred V gene, J gene, and CDR3 amino acid sequence. Percentage overlap between repertoires was computed as shared unique clonotypes divided by the size of the smaller repertoire. Richness of each repertoire was evaluated using RTK rarefaction, the Chao1 estimator, and Recon v2.1 estimates of unobserved clonotypes. This is the immuneACCESS table as TCRdb keeps it, with only in-frame sequences that have V and J called. A part of the clones is gone; compared with another copy, unresolved V genes explain less than half, and the rest is unexplained. V and J calls and clone size come straight from that table; D and trimming were deduced from the DNA. In this sample the table shows 400,000 to 500,000 clones, roughly 85% of which occur a single time. The ten largest account for less than 15% of the sample.

As to this clone: Its antigen remains undetermined. Per-nucleotide qualities are absent, and no much larger clonotype sits a single base away.

V lost 4 bases and J lost 4 bases; the stretch between them is 13 bases long. The CDR3 sequence holds 14 residues, the cysteine and phenylalanine included. This entry keeps only the CDR3 DNA: 42 bases, framed from base 1. Via the germline V gene, CDR1 is SGDLS and CDR2 YYNGEE. The paper's findings and limits, for the study overall: Pairwise subsampling led to the expectation that sequencing depth would affect the degree of clonotype sharing among donors. Sampling was restricted to blood, and TCR repertoires in tissue are likely to differ from TCR repertoires in blood. The genetic and exposure-history diversity represented was limited by the small number of donors.

This chain joins TRBV9 to TRBJ2-3; a weak D assignment points to TRBD2 (5 bases agree). This receptor was obtained from a woman in her thirties or forties in good health. Some clones in this sample may be carry-over from other donors' samples. Sequenced input: PBMCs. Here the CDR3 is given as CASSTRVEADTQYF. The DNA sequence is as follows: TGTGCCAGCAGCACCCGGGTGGAGGCAGATACGCAGTATTTT.